Listed below are T cell receptor beta chains from one sample, sequenced in a study of early T cells in non-severe SARS-CoV-2 infection. Via MiXCR, TCRdb re-called the 5' RACE reads, giving one row per CDR3 protein. This table holds nearly 30,000 distinct CDR3 sequences, approximately 5.4% found once. The sequenced sample was whole blood. Receptors were obtained from an adult who was a healthcare worker with PCR-confirmed SARS-CoV-2 infection or an uninfected control (not recorded which). Both conserved end residues are part of each CDR3. Fields, in order: CDR3 DNA, CDR3 protein, D gene, J gene, clone size, V gene. A D gene is named only where the DNA matches it firmly. The size entry is marked missing in some rows and otherwise reads once, few, many or a size class.

TGTGCCAGCTCCCTCAGGCCGGACAATGAGCAGTTCTTC,CASSLRPDNEQFF,-,TRBJ2-1,many,TRBV18
TGTGCCGTTATTGGAGGGGGGCCAAACACTGAAGCTTTCTTT,CAVIGGGPNTEAFF,-,TRBJ1-1,-,TRBV6-5
TGCGCCAGCAGAATGGACGGAGAGACCCAGTACTTC,CASRMDGETQYF,-,TRBJ2-5,few,TRBV5-1
TGTGCCAGCAGTTCTCCCCGGGGGGAGATATACAATGAGCAGTTCTTC,CASSSPRGEIYNEQFF,TRBD2,TRBJ2-1,few,TRBV6-2/TRBV6-3
TGTGCCAGTAGCCCGGGACCGAACACTGAAGCTTTCTTT,CASSPGPNTEAFF,-,TRBJ1-1,many,TRBV19
TGTGCCAGCAGCTCTGGACAGGGAGGACACGGGGAGCTGTTTTTT,CASSSGQGGHGELFF,TRBD1,TRBJ2-2,-,TRBV5-4
TGTGCCAGTAGACCGGGACAGGTGGACACCGGGGAGCTGTTTTTT,CASRPGQVDTGELFF,TRBD1,TRBJ2-2,many,TRBV19
TGTGCCAGCAGCGTCGGGACTAGCGCCCCTGACATTCAGTACTTC,CASSVGTSAPDIQYF,TRBD2,TRBJ2-4,medium-sized,TRBV7-6
TGTGCCAGCAGCCTTAACACTGAAGCTTTCTTT,CASSLNTEAFF,-,TRBJ1-1,many,TRBV5-4
TGCAGTGTCAAGGCTTTGGGAACTGAAGCTTTCTTT,CSVKALGTEAFF,-,TRBJ1-1,-,TRBV20-1
TGCAGCGTTAGGAGGGGACTCGGAGGGGGCCGGGATGAGCAGTTCTTC,CSVRRGLGGGRDEQFF,-,TRBJ2-1,medium-sized,TRBV29-1
TGCGCCAGCAGTGAGTCTGTAGCCGGGAGCAATGAGCAGTTCTTC,CASSESVAGSNEQFF,-,TRBJ2-1,-,TRBV10-1
TGTGCCAGCAGAGACACAGTGAACACTGAAGCTTTCTTT,CASRDTVNTEAFF,-,TRBJ1-1,-,TRBV28
TGCAGTGCTAGAGACCTCGGGAACTCCTACGAGCAGTACTTC,CSARDLGNSYEQYF,-,TRBJ2-7,many,TRBV20-1
TGTGCCAGCAGCTTGGCGGGACAGGGCCACTTAAGCACTGAAGCTTTCTTT,CASSLAGQGHLSTEAFF,TRBD1,TRBJ1-1,many,TRBV7-2
TGTGCCAGCACCGGATCGGACAGACACACTGAAGCTTTCTTT,CASTGSDRHTEAFF,-,TRBJ1-1,many,TRBV3-1
TGTGCCAGCAGCTTAGGGCCGGTCCCCAATTCACCCCTCCACTTT,CASSLGPVPNSPLHF,-,TRBJ1-6,few,TRBV7-2
TGTGCCAGCAGCGAGAGCCGGGCCGACACTGAAGCTTTCTTT,CASSESRADTEAFF,-,TRBJ1-1,few,TRBV9
TGTGCCAGCAGCCCGACAGGACTAGCCGGACACTTATACAATGAGCAGTTCTTC,CASSPTGLAGHLYNEQFF,TRBD2,TRBJ2-1,many,TRBV9
TGTGCCAGCAGCTTACGACAGGGAGTCTATGGCTACACCTTC,CASSLRQGVYGYTF,TRBD1,TRBJ1-2,many,TRBV7-2
TGCAGTGCTAGAGCTAGCGGGAGATTCCAAGAGACCCAGTACTTC,CSARASGRFQETQYF,TRBD2,TRBJ2-5,many,TRBV20-1
TGTGCCAGCAGCCAAGATTGGCTACAGGCCTACAATGAGCAGTTCTTC,CASSQDWLQAYNEQFF,-,TRBJ2-1,medium-sized,TRBV14
TGTGCCAGCAACGACAGGGGCGTAGGTGAAAAACTGTTTTTT,CASNDRGVGEKLFF,TRBD1,TRBJ1-4,-,TRBV27
TGTGCCAGCAGCCGTAGCGGGGGGGCAGATACGCAGTATTTT,CASSRSGGADTQYF,TRBD2,TRBJ2-3,many,TRBV7-2